This T cell receptor (beta chain) was profiled in a study of blood T cell repertoires in COVID-19. Background on the study: The samples span acute and convalescent COVID-19 from the United States, Italy and Spain.

CDR3 length: 18 residues. Germline V gene lookup returns CDR1 LGHNA and CDR2 YSLEER. V shed 2 bases, J shed 6 bases, and the junction held 18 bases outside the gene matches. In the study's own analysis: For nucleated cells, counts were estimated from reference gene primer amplification. Libraries were prepared by immunoSEQ multiplex PCR; TCRdb keeps only in-frame clonotypes and omits some of them. The V and J calls and clone size were taken over from that table, and D and trimming were inferred from the DNA. The sample shows about 150,000 clones, around 84% of them seen only once. The clonotype originates from a woman in her fifties or sixties with acute or convalescent COVID-19. The sequenced sample consisted of peripheral blood. The V call is TRBV4-3, the J call TRBJ2-7; TRBD2 agrees at 8 bases. CDR3 nucleotide sequence: TGCGCCAGCAGCCAAAAATATGTGTCAGTCTCCCGGGGGGGCGAGCAGTACTTC. Translation gives CASSQKYVSVSRGGEQYF.